A selection of T cell receptor beta chains follows, all from one sample in a study of T-cell memory formation after mild COVID-19. TCRdb used MiXCR to reprocess the 5' RACE reads, holding one entry per CDR3 protein. The table includes 95,000 to 110,000 distinct CDR3 sequences, 13% to 15% detected once. The specimen sequenced was PBMCs or a T cell subset sorted from them (not recorded which). These receptors were taken from a man between 18 and 35 years old who had mild COVID-19 (a few samples of this study predate the infection). Cell type and time point are not known. Each CDR3 is given with its conserved first and last residue. Fields, in order: clone size, V gene, D gene, J gene, CDR3 DNA, CDR3 protein. A D gene is named only where the DNA matches it firmly. Size tells how often a clone was seen (once, few, many) or the class of an expanded clone, and some rows leave it out.

size: NA; V: TRBV14; D: NA; J: TRBJ1-2; DNA: TGTGCCAGCAGCCAAGATCACAGCAACTATGGCTACACCTTC; CDR3: CASSQDHSNYGYTF
size: NA; V: TRBV4-2; D: NA; J: TRBJ1-4; DNA: TGTGCCAGCAGCCAAGAAAGGAGAGGGGGGTCTGAAAAACTGTTTTTT; CDR3: CASSQERRGGSEKLFF
size: many; V: TRBV10-3; D: NA; J: TRBJ2-3; DNA: TGTGCCATCAGTGAGTCTTGGCGGGGCACAGATACGCAGTATTTT; CDR3: CAISESWRGTDTQYF
size: NA; V: TRBV9; D: NA; J: TRBJ1-6; DNA: TGTGCCAGCAGCGTAGAACAGGGCCCCTCCTATAATTCACCCCTCCACTTT; CDR3: CASSVEQGPSYNSPLHF
size: NA; V: TRBV5-1; D: TRBD1; J: TRBJ1-1; DNA: TGCGCCAGCAGCTCACTGGGGGACAGTTTGAACACTGAAGCTTTCTTT; CDR3: CASSSLGDSLNTEAFF
size: many; V: TRBV7-6; D: NA; J: TRBJ1-5; DNA: TGTGCCAGCAGCCTGGGTCAGGGTCAGCCCCAGCATTTT; CDR3: CASSLGQGQPQHF
size: few; V: TRBV11-2; D: NA; J: TRBJ2-1; DNA: TGTGCCAGCAAAACCACAGGGATATCCTACAATGAGCAGTTCTTC; CDR3: CASKTTGISYNEQFF
size: NA; V: TRBV7-9; D: NA; J: TRBJ2-5; DNA: TGTGCCAGCAGCTTACGTCCGCTAGAGACCCAGTACTTC; CDR3: CASSLRPLETQYF
size: NA; V: TRBV5-1; D: TRBD1; J: TRBJ2-3; DNA: TGCGCCAGCAGCGACGGACAGGGGTTCTATACGCAGTATTTT; CDR3: CASSDGQGFYTQYF
size: many; V: TRBV20-1; D: TRBD1; J: TRBJ1-2; DNA: TGCAGTGCTAGAGACTGGGACAGGGAGAAGAATGGCTACACCTTC; CDR3: CSARDWDREKNGYTF
size: few; V: TRBV18; D: NA; J: TRBJ2-7; DNA: TGTGCCAGCTCGCCCCAGACCCAGATTTGGGACGAGCAGTACTTC; CDR3: CASSPQTQIWDEQYF
size: NA; V: TRBV6-5; D: NA; J: TRBJ2-7; DNA: TGTGCCAGCAGTTACAGCCAGGCCTACGAGCAGTACTTC; CDR3: CASSYSQAYEQYF
size: NA; V: TRBV7-9; D: NA; J: TRBJ2-6; DNA: TGTGCCAGCAGCACCCGTCCGGGATCGGGAGATTCCCGTCTTTCTGGGGCCAACGTCCTGACTTTC; CDR3: CASSTRPGSGDSRLSGANVLTF
size: NA; V: TRBV19; D: NA; J: TRBJ2-1; DNA: TGTGCCAGTAGTATGAGGGGGGGCTCCTACAATGAGCAGTTCTTC; CDR3: CASSMRGGSYNEQFF
size: many; V: TRBV5-1; D: NA; J: TRBJ2-1; DNA: TGCGCCAGCAGCTTGGAGGGGTATGAGCAGTTCTTC; CDR3: CASSLEGYEQFF
size: many; V: TRBV7-9; D: NA; J: TRBJ1-1; DNA: TGTGCCAGCAGCTTAGCGGGCCCGGCAGGAAGTGTAGCTTTCTTT; CDR3: CASSLAGPAGSVAFF
size: NA; V: TRBV7-9; D: TRBD1; J: TRBJ2-5; DNA: TGTGCCAGCAGCTTAGCGTGGGACAGGGTAAAAGAGACCCAGTACTTC; CDR3: CASSLAWDRVKETQYF
size: few; V: TRBV29-1; D: NA; J: TRBJ1-1; DNA: TGCAGCGTTGAGGAAATGAACACTGAAGCTTTCTTT; CDR3: CSVEEMNTEAFF
size: few; V: TRBV6-5; D: NA; J: TRBJ2-5; DNA: TGTGCCAGCAGCCGCGGGGAAAAGACCCAGTACTTC; CDR3: CASSRGEKTQYF
size: few; V: TRBV4-2; D: NA; J: TRBJ1-3; DNA: TGTGCCAGCAGCCCAAGCGGGGGCACATCTGGAAACACCATATATTTT; CDR3: CASSPSGGTSGNTIYF
size: few; V: TRBV18; D: NA; J: TRBJ2-3; DNA: TGTGCCAGCTCACCACCGATGGGGCTCACAGATACGCAGTATTTT; CDR3: CASSPPMGLTDTQYF
size: NA; V: TRBV20-1; D: NA; J: TRBJ1-3; DNA: TGCAGTGCCCTTCCTCCAGGCTCGCGAGGAAACACCATATATTTT; CDR3: CSALPPGSRGNTIYF
size: NA; V: TRBV10-3; D: NA; J: TRBJ2-1; DNA: TGTGCCATCAGTCCGGGCAGCAATGAGCAGTTCTTC; CDR3: CAISPGSNEQFF
size: few; V: TRBV29-1; D: NA; J: TRBJ1-1; DNA: TGCAGCGTCGTACACGGCCTAAACACTGAAGCTTTCTTT; CDR3: CSVVHGLNTEAFF
size: few; V: TRBV9; D: NA; J: TRBJ2-1; DNA: TGTGCCAGCAGCGTAGGGTCGAATGAGCAGTTCTTC; CDR3: CASSVGSNEQFF
size: many; V: TRBV7-6; D: NA; J: TRBJ2-1; DNA: TGTGCCAGCAGCTTAGGGCGGGCAGGGCCGCAGTTCTTC; CDR3: CASSLGRAGPQFF
size: few; V: TRBV20-1; D: TRBD1; J: TRBJ1-2; DNA: TGCAGTGCCTCAGACAGGGGGCCTTATGGCTACACCTTC; CDR3: CSASDRGPYGYTF
size: NA; V: TRBV7-2; D: NA; J: TRBJ1-5; DNA: TGTGCCAGCAGCTATGGACAGAACAATCAGCCCCAGCATTTT; CDR3: CASSYGQNNQPQHF
size: NA; V: TRBV7-2; D: TRBD1; J: TRBJ2-7; DNA: TGTGCCAGCAGCCCCGGGACAGGGATCTACGAGCAGTACTTC; CDR3: CASSPGTGIYEQYF
size: few; V: TRBV20-1; D: TRBD2; J: TRBJ2-1; DNA: TGCAGTGCTTTTCCTCGGACTAGCGGGAACAATGAGCAGTTCTTC; CDR3: CSAFPRTSGNNEQFF
size: many; V: TRBV29-1; D: NA; J: TRBJ2-5; DNA: TGCAGCGTCGATATGGGCTACCAAGAGACCCAGTACTTC; CDR3: CSVDMGYQETQYF
size: many; V: TRBV15; D: NA; J: TRBJ2-3; DNA: TGTGCCACCAGCAGAGGGGGGAACGGGGGCCTCACAGATACGCAGTATTTT; CDR3: CATSRGGNGGLTDTQYF
size: NA; V: TRBV9; D: NA; J: TRBJ2-3; DNA: TGTGCCAGCAGCGTAGTTGGGGCAACAGATACGCAGTATTTT; CDR3: CASSVVGATDTQYF
size: NA; V: TRBV7-9; D: NA; J: TRBJ2-6; DNA: TGTGCCAGCAGCTTTATCTCTGGGGCCAACGTCCTGACTTTC; CDR3: CASSFISGANVLTF
size: many; V: TRBV6-5; D: NA; J: TRBJ2-1; DNA: TGTGCCAGCAGTTACTCGGCCGGCTACAATGAGCAGTTCTTC; CDR3: CASSYSAGYNEQFF
size: NA; V: TRBV12-3/TRBV12-4; D: TRBD1; J: TRBJ1-2; DNA: TGTGCCAGCAGTAATGGGGACAGAAGGAACTATGGCTACACCTTC; CDR3: CASSNGDRRNYGYTF
size: few; V: TRBV19; D: TRBD2; J: TRBJ2-3; DNA: TGTGCCAGTAGTGGGGGACTAGCGGTCACAGATACGCAGTATTTT; CDR3: CASSGGLAVTDTQYF
size: few; V: TRBV9; D: NA; J: TRBJ2-5; DNA: TGTGCCAGCAGCGTAGAGGGCGGATATCTAACAGAGACCCAGTACTTC; CDR3: CASSVEGGYLTETQYF
size: NA; V: TRBV7-9; D: NA; J: TRBJ2-3; DNA: TGTGCCAGCAGCCGACTGCAGGGGGATACGCAGTATTTT; CDR3: CASSRLQGDTQYF
size: many; V: TRBV5-1; D: NA; J: TRBJ1-1; DNA: TGCGCCAGCAGCACGGGACCCAAGAACACTGAAGCTTTCTTT; CDR3: CASSTGPKNTEAFF
size: NA; V: TRBV4-2; D: NA; J: TRBJ2-1; DNA: TGTGCCAGCAGCCAAGATGAGGCCAGCTATGAGCAGTTCTTC; CDR3: CASSQDEASYEQFF
size: NA; V: TRBV12-3/TRBV12-4; D: NA; J: TRBJ1-1; DNA: TGTGCCAGCAGATCCGGGGGGTTGAGTGAAGCTTTCTTT; CDR3: CASRSGGLSEAFF
size: few; V: TRBV7-9; D: NA; J: TRBJ1-1; DNA: TGTGCCAGCAGCTTAGGCAAAGCGGAAGCTTTCTTT; CDR3: CASSLGKAEAFF
size: few; V: TRBV19; D: TRBD1; J: TRBJ1-6; DNA: TGTGCCAGTAGACCGACAGGGGGCGGTGATTCACCCCTCCACTTT; CDR3: CASRPTGGGDSPLHF
size: NA; V: TRBV12-3/TRBV12-4; D: NA; J: TRBJ2-7; DNA: TGTGCCAGCAGTTTAGTGGGCAGCTCCTACGAGCAGTACTTC; CDR3: CASSLVGSSYEQYF
size: few; V: TRBV4-1; D: NA; J: TRBJ2-5; DNA: TGCGCCAGCAGCCAAGAGGGGGGTTACGAGACCCAGTACTTC; CDR3: CASSQEGGYETQYF
size: NA; V: TRBV29-1; D: NA; J: TRBJ1-1; DNA: TGCAGCGTCGCGGACGGTAATGGGGAAGCTTTCTTT; CDR3: CSVADGNGEAFF
size: NA; V: TRBV6-5; D: TRBD1; J: TRBJ2-5; DNA: TGTGCCAGCAGTTACTCCCAGGGGGCTGAGACCCAGTACTTC; CDR3: CASSYSQGAETQYF
size: NA; V: TRBV4-2; D: NA; J: TRBJ2-1; DNA: TGTGCCAGCAGCCAAGATCCCGCAGGGGGGAATGAGCAGTTCTTC; CDR3: CASSQDPAGGNEQFF